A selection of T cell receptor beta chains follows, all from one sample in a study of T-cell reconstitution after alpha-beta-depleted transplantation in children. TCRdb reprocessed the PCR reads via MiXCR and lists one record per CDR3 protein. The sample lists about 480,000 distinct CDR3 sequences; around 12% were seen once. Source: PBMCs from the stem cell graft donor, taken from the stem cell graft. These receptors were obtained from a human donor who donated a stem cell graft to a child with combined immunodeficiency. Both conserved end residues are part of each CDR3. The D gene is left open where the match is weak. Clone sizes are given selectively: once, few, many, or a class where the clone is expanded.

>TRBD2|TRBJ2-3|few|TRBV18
CASSPRRTSGTSTDTQYF
TGTGCCAGCTCACCACGTAGGACTAGCGGGACGAGCACAGATACGCAGTATTTT
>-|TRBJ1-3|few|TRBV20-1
CSARDHRSSGNTIYF
TGCAGTGCTAGAGATCACAGAAGCTCTGGAAACACCATATATTTT
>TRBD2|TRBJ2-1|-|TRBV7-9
CASSPTSGRSSYNEQFF
TGTGCCAGCAGCCCCACTAGCGGGAGGAGCTCCTACAATGAGCAGTTCTTC
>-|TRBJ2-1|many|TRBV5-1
CASRKNRDNEQFF
TGCGCCAGCAGGAAGAACAGGGACAATGAGCAGTTCTTC
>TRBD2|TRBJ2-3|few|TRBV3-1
CASAGASGTDTQYF
TGTGCCAGCGCCGGGGCTAGCGGAACAGATACGCAGTATTTT
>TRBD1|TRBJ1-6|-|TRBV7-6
CASSDRGTGNSPLHF
TGTGCCAGCAGCGATAGGGGGACAGGGAATTCACCCCTCCACTTT
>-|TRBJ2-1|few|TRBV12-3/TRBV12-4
CASSLWLPNSSYNEQFF
TGTGCCAGCAGTTTATGGCTACCCAACTCGTCCTACAATGAGCAGTTCTTC
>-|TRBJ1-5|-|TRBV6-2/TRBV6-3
CASSYSSRFQPQHF
TGTGCCAGCAGTTACTCGAGCAGGTTCCAGCCCCAGCATTTT
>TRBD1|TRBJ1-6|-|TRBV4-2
CASSQETGGNSPLHF
TGTGCCAGCAGCCAAGAGACAGGGGGTAATTCACCCCTCCACTTT
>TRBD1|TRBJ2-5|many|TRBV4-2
CASSPGQQEETQYF
TGTGCCAGCAGCCCGGGACAGCAGGAAGAGACCCAGTACTTC
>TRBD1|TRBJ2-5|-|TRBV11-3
CASSPGQGRKTQYF
TGTGCCAGCAGCCCAGGACAGGGCCGAAAGACCCAGTACTTC
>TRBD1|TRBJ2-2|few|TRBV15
CATSPGQSNTGELFF
TGTGCCACCAGCCCGGGACAGTCGAACACCGGGGAGCTGTTTTTT
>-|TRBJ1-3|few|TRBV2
CASSGTRPVYTIYF
TGTGCCAGCAGTGGGACAAGGCCAGTTTACACCATATATTTT
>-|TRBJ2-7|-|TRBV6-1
CASSVVVRYEQYF
TGTGCCAGCAGTGTGGTAGTACGTTACGAGCAGTACTTC
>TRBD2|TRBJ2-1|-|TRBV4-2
CASSQRLAVYNEQFF
TGTGCCAGCAGCCAGAGACTAGCGGTTTACAATGAGCAGTTCTTC
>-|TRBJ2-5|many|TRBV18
CASSTGETQYF
TGTGCCAGCAGTACCGGGGAGACCCAGTACTTC